This is a list of T cell receptor beta chains from one sample in a study of blood T cell repertoires in COVID-19. Sequencing used immunoSEQ multiplex PCR; TCRdb keeps in-frame clones, though not all of them. In the table there are 250,000 to 300,000 clones, approximately 81% of which are singletons. Material for sequencing was peripheral blood. These receptors were taken from a man between 60 and 75 years old with acute or convalescent COVID-19. CDR3s include the opening cysteine and the closing phenylalanine or tryptophan. The D gene is left open where the match is weak. Expanded clones are given a class, and other clones once, few, many or no size at all.

j_gene: TRBJ2-7
d_gene: .
v_gene: TRBV28
abundance: .
CDR3aa: CASSSSGTGREQYF
CDR3nt: TGTGCCAGCAGCTCAAGTGGCACGGGGAGGGAGCAGTACTTC

j_gene: TRBJ2-3
d_gene: TRBD2
v_gene: TRBV5-1
abundance: .
CDR3aa: CASSSGLGAASTDTQYF
CDR3nt: TGCGCCAGCAGCTCCGGACTAGGGGCTGCTAGCACAGATACGCAGTATTTT

j_gene: TRBJ2-3
d_gene: .
v_gene: TRBV3-1/TRBV3-2
abundance: .
CDR3aa: CASSTWGTSTDTQYF
CDR3nt: TGTGCCAGCAGCACCTGGGGGACTAGCACAGATACGCAGTATTTT

j_gene: TRBJ2-5
d_gene: TRBD1
v_gene: TRBV7-6
abundance: .
CDR3aa: CASSLTGGRETQYF
CDR3nt: TGTGCCAGCAGCCTGACAGGGGGCAGGGAGACCCAGTACTTC

j_gene: TRBJ2-1
d_gene: TRBD1
v_gene: TRBV11-3
abundance: .
CDR3aa: CASSPGQGDNEQFF
CDR3nt: TGTGCCAGCAGCCCAGGACAGGGGGACAATGAGCAGTTCTTC

j_gene: TRBJ2-7
d_gene: .
v_gene: TRBV7-2
abundance: .
CDR3aa: CASSLALLDEQYF
CDR3nt: TGTGCCAGCAGCTTAGCGCTACTAGACGAGCAGTACTTC

j_gene: TRBJ2-3
d_gene: TRBD2
v_gene: TRBV5-1
abundance: few
CDR3aa: CASSLAGSGGAADTQYF
CDR3nt: TGCGCCAGCAGCTTGGCTGGTAGCGGGGGGGCCGCAGATACGCAGTATTTT

j_gene: TRBJ2-7
d_gene: .
v_gene: TRBV7-2
abundance: .
CDR3aa: CASSLAETYEQYF
CDR3nt: TGTGCCAGCAGCTTAGCCGAGACCTACGAGCAGTACTTC

j_gene: TRBJ1-4
d_gene: TRBD1
v_gene: TRBV13
abundance: few
CDR3aa: CASGQGFNEKLFF
CDR3nt: TGTGCCAGTGGACAGGGGTTTAATGAAAAACTGTTTTTT

j_gene: TRBJ2-2
d_gene: .
v_gene: TRBV5-1
abundance: .
CDR3aa: CASSLGSGALNTGELFF
CDR3nt: TGCGCCAGCAGCTTGGGTTCAGGGGCTCTGAACACCGGGGAGCTGTTTTTT

j_gene: TRBJ1-5
d_gene: .
v_gene: TRBV13
abundance: few
CDR3aa: CASSQRGRESNQPQHF
CDR3nt: TGTGCCAGCAGCCAGCGGGGCAGGGAAAGCAATCAGCCCCAGCATTTT

j_gene: TRBJ2-5
d_gene: TRBD2
v_gene: TRBV7-2
abundance: .
CDR3aa: CASSLVGAGGQETQYF
CDR3nt: TGTGCCAGCAGCTTAGTTGGGGCGGGGGGCCAAGAGACCCAGTACTTC

j_gene: TRBJ1-5
d_gene: TRBD1
v_gene: TRBV5-1
abundance: .
CDR3aa: CASSSGTVNQPQHF
CDR3nt: TGCGCCAGCAGCTCGGGGACAGTCAATCAGCCCCAGCATTTT

j_gene: TRBJ1-2
d_gene: .
v_gene: TRBV28
abundance: .
CDR3aa: CAIGGEYGYTF
CDR3nt: TGTGCCATTGGGGGGGAGTATGGCTACACCTTC

j_gene: TRBJ1-5
d_gene: .
v_gene: TRBV30
abundance: .
CDR3aa: CAWTVGNQPQHF
CDR3nt: TGTGCCTGGACAGTTGGCAATCAGCCCCAGCATTTT

j_gene: TRBJ2-3
d_gene: .
v_gene: TRBV28
abundance: .
CDR3aa: CASSSRDITQYF
CDR3nt: TGTGCCAGCAGTAGCCGGGACATAACGCAGTATTTT

j_gene: TRBJ1-2
d_gene: .
v_gene: TRBV5-1
abundance: .
CDR3aa: CASRPGGADGYTF
CDR3nt: TGCGCCAGCCGTCCGGGGGGCGCGGATGGCTACACCTTC

j_gene: TRBJ1-6
d_gene: TRBD1
v_gene: TRBV28
abundance: .
CDR3aa: CASSSTGQGRINSPLHF
CDR3nt: TGTGCCAGCAGTTCGACGGGACAGGGGCGAATTAATTCACCCCTCCACTTT

j_gene: TRBJ1-3
d_gene: .
v_gene: TRBV9
abundance: .
CDR3aa: CASSFRDTIYF
CDR3nt: TGTGCCAGCAGCTTCCGGGACACCATATATTTT

j_gene: TRBJ1-5
d_gene: .
v_gene: TRBV28
abundance: .
CDR3aa: CASSLTGARVVGQPQHF
CDR3nt: TGTGCCAGCAGTTTAACGGGAGCGCGAGTGGTGGGGCAGCCCCAGCATTTT

j_gene: TRBJ2-1
d_gene: .
v_gene: TRBV19
abundance: .
CDR3aa: CASSIALYNEQFF
CDR3nt: TGTGCCAGTAGTATCGCGCTCTACAATGAGCAGTTCTTC

j_gene: TRBJ1-1
d_gene: .
v_gene: TRBV10-3
abundance: few
CDR3aa: CAISETGLRDTEAFF
CDR3nt: TGTGCCATCAGTGAGACAGGGCTGAGGGACACTGAAGCTTTCTTT

j_gene: TRBJ2-2
d_gene: .
v_gene: TRBV5-1
abundance: .
CDR3aa: CASQRGNTGELFF
CDR3nt: TGCGCCTCCCAACGGGGGAACACCGGGGAGCTGTTTTTT

j_gene: TRBJ2-1
d_gene: TRBD2
v_gene: TRBV27
abundance: .
CDR3aa: CASSELAVPPDEQFF
CDR3nt: TGTGCCAGCAGTGAACTAGCGGTCCCACCTGATGAGCAGTTCTTC

j_gene: TRBJ2-7
d_gene: TRBD1
v_gene: TRBV5-1
abundance: .
CDR3aa: CASSWGQAYEQYF
CDR3nt: TGCGCCAGCAGCTGGGGACAGGCCTACGAGCAGTACTTC

j_gene: TRBJ2-3
d_gene: TRBD2
v_gene: TRBV2
abundance: .
CDR3aa: CASSVGRVDLKDTQYF
CDR3nt: TGTGCCAGCAGTGTAGGGAGGGTGGACTTAAAAGATACGCAGTATTTT

j_gene: TRBJ2-2
d_gene: .
v_gene: TRBV7-2
abundance: .
CDR3aa: CASSLISAGELFF
CDR3nt: TGTGCCAGCAGCTTAATTAGCGCCGGGGAGCTGTTTTTT

j_gene: TRBJ2-3
d_gene: TRBD2
v_gene: TRBV5-1
abundance: .
CDR3aa: CASSVSPSGTSGTDTQYF
CDR3nt: TGCGCCAGCAGCGTGTCCCCATCCGGGACTAGCGGAACAGATACGCAGTATTTT

j_gene: TRBJ2-5
d_gene: TRBD2
v_gene: TRBV18
abundance: .
CDR3aa: CASSPVSGGAYETQYF
CDR3nt: TGTGCCAGCTCACCCGTTAGCGGGGGGGCGTATGAGACCCAGTACTTC

j_gene: TRBJ1-2
d_gene: .
v_gene: TRBV7-2
abundance: once
CDR3aa: CASIGGARRANYGYTF
CDR3nt: TGTGCCAGCATTGGAGGAGCCAGGAGAGCTAACTATGGCTACACCTTC

j_gene: TRBJ2-7
d_gene: TRBD1
v_gene: TRBV5-4
abundance: .
CDR3aa: CASSQQGAGGEQYF
CDR3nt: TGTGCCAGCAGCCAACAGGGGGCGGGCGGCGAGCAGTACTTC

j_gene: TRBJ1-2
d_gene: TRBD1
v_gene: TRBV6-1
abundance: .
CDR3aa: CASSEVGGGSYGYTF
CDR3nt: TGTGCCAGCAGTGAAGTCGGAGGGGGCAGCTATGGCTACACCTTC

j_gene: TRBJ2-5
d_gene: TRBD1
v_gene: TRBV7-2
abundance: .
CDR3aa: CASSYDRGGPETQYF
CDR3nt: TGTGCCAGCAGCTACGACAGAGGGGGCCCAGAGACCCAGTACTTC

j_gene: TRBJ2-2
d_gene: .
v_gene: TRBV4-2
abundance: once
CDR3aa: CASSQDLRGTGELFF
CDR3nt: TGTGCCAGCAGCCAAGATCTCCGGGGCACCGGGGAGCTGTTTTTT

j_gene: TRBJ2-7
d_gene: TRBD2
v_gene: TRBV6-5
abundance: .
CDR3aa: CASSTSGGVDEQYF
CDR3nt: TGTGCCAGCAGTACTAGCGGGGGGGTCGACGAGCAGTACTTC

j_gene: TRBJ1-2
d_gene: TRBD1
v_gene: TRBV7-8
abundance: few
CDR3aa: CATNPGTGNYGYTF
CDR3nt: TGTGCCACCAACCCCGGGACAGGGAACTATGGCTACACCTTC

j_gene: TRBJ2-7
d_gene: TRBD1
v_gene: TRBV12-3/TRBV12-4
abundance: medium-sized
CDR3aa: CASSQTGWEQYF
CDR3nt: TGTGCCAGCAGCCAGACAGGGTGGGAGCAGTACTTC

j_gene: TRBJ2-2
d_gene: TRBD2
v_gene: TRBV5-4
abundance: .
CDR3aa: CASSPSGSNTGELFF
CDR3nt: TGTGCCAGCAGCCCTAGCGGATCTAACACCGGGGAGCTGTTTTTT

j_gene: TRBJ2-5
d_gene: .
v_gene: TRBV11-2
abundance: .
CDR3aa: CASSLDTGSQETQYF
CDR3nt: TGTGCCAGCAGCTTAGATACAGGGTCACAAGAGACCCAGTACTTC

j_gene: TRBJ2-2
d_gene: .
v_gene: TRBV30
abundance: .
CDR3aa: CAWTRVRTGELFF
CDR3nt: TGTGCCTGGACGAGGGTCCGGACCGGGGAGCTGTTTTTT

j_gene: TRBJ2-5
d_gene: TRBD1
v_gene: TRBV5-4
abundance: .
CDR3aa: CASSPRTGAAAETQYF
CDR3nt: TGTGCCAGCAGCCCCCGGACAGGAGCCGCCGCGGAGACCCAGTACTTC

j_gene: TRBJ2-7
d_gene: TRBD1
v_gene: TRBV5-1
abundance: .
CDR3aa: CASSEGTGWNEQYF
CDR3nt: TGCGCCAGCAGCGAAGGGACAGGGTGGAACGAGCAGTACTTC

j_gene: TRBJ2-6
d_gene: .
v_gene: TRBV29-1
abundance: .
CDR3aa: CSAELSGANVLTF
CDR3nt: TGCAGCGCTGAACTATCTGGGGCCAACGTCCTGACTTTC

j_gene: TRBJ2-1
d_gene: TRBD1
v_gene: TRBV6-5
abundance: once
CDR3aa: CAGTGTVYNEQFF
CDR3nt: TGTGCCGGCACCGGGACAGTTTACAATGAGCAGTTCTTC

j_gene: TRBJ2-5
d_gene: TRBD1
v_gene: TRBV27
abundance: .
CDR3aa: CASSLSGQGVRETQYF
CDR3nt: TGTGCCAGCAGTTTATCTGGACAGGGGGTTAGGGAGACCCAGTACTTC

j_gene: TRBJ2-3
d_gene: TRBD2
v_gene: TRBV7-3
abundance: .
CDR3aa: CASSWGLAGEADTQYF
CDR3nt: TGTGCCAGCAGCTGGGGACTAGCGGGAGAGGCTGATACGCAGTATTTT

j_gene: TRBJ2-1
d_gene: .
v_gene: TRBV11-2
abundance: .
CDR3aa: CASSLGLTKYNEQFF
CDR3nt: TGTGCCAGCAGCCTGGGACTGACAAAGTACAATGAGCAGTTCTTC

j_gene: TRBJ1-3
d_gene: .
v_gene: TRBV2
abundance: few
CDR3aa: CASSEQAGNTIYF
CDR3nt: TGTGCCAGCAGTGAGCAGGCTGGAAACACCATATATTTT

j_gene: TRBJ2-3
d_gene: .
v_gene: TRBV18
abundance: .
CDR3aa: CASSPAGGTDTQYF
CDR3nt: TGTGCCAGCTCACCGGCGGGTGGCACAGATACGCAGTATTTT

j_gene: TRBJ1-6
d_gene: TRBD1
v_gene: TRBV13
abundance: .
CDR3aa: CASSSGGDRDSPLHF
CDR3nt: TGTGCCAGCAGCTCAGGTGGGGACAGAGATTCACCCCTCCACTTT

j_gene: TRBJ2-5
d_gene: TRBD1
v_gene: TRBV5-5
abundance: .
CDR3aa: CASSTSGQAQETQYF
CDR3nt: TGTGCCAGCAGCACCTCGGGACAGGCTCAAGAGACCCAGTACTTC

j_gene: TRBJ2-7
d_gene: TRBD2
v_gene: TRBV6-6
abundance: .
CDR3aa: CASSYSTGGTTYEQYF
CDR3nt: TGTGCCAGCAGTTACTCGACCGGGGGGACTACATACGAGCAGTACTTC

j_gene: TRBJ1-1
d_gene: .
v_gene: TRBV7-3
abundance: .
CDR3aa: CASSSTGGQYTEAFF
CDR3nt: TGTGCCAGCAGCTCCACCGGTGGACAGTACACTGAAGCTTTCTTT

j_gene: TRBJ1-2
d_gene: .
v_gene: TRBV4-1
abundance: .
CDR3aa: CASSQESRGYGYTF
CDR3nt: TGCGCCAGCAGCCAAGAATCCCGCGGCTATGGCTACACCTTC

j_gene: TRBJ1-6
d_gene: TRBD1
v_gene: TRBV15
abundance: .
CDR3aa: CATSIRQGYDNSPLHF
CDR3nt: TGTGCCACCAGCATACGACAGGGTTACGATAATTCACCCCTCCACTTT

j_gene: TRBJ1-2
d_gene: TRBD1
v_gene: TRBV12-3/TRBV12-4
abundance: .
CDR3aa: CASSLAQGLGYTF
CDR3nt: TGTGCCAGCAGTTTAGCACAGGGGTTGGGCTACACCTTC

j_gene: TRBJ2-1
d_gene: TRBD2
v_gene: TRBV2
abundance: .
CDR3aa: CAQQGKAGDVYEQFF
CDR3nt: TGTGCCCAACAAGGCAAGGCGGGAGATGTGTATGAGCAGTTCTTC